The clone carrying this T cell receptor beta chain was counted a few times. Time point specified: peripheral blood 6 weeks after treatment start. These data belong to a study of PD-L1 blockade in urothelial cancer. The protocol was immunoSEQ multiplex PCR, while the TCRdb copy is restricted to in-frame clones and leaves out a portion. Among around 41,000 clones listed, roughly 85% were seen once. CDR1 is SGHDT, CDR2 YYEEEE, per germline. This CDR3 comprises 14 residues. Trimming took off 0 bases at V and 7 bases at J, with 8 bases between the two ends. The sequence derives from a man in his sixties with urothelial cancer. The chain combines TRBV5-6 with TRBJ1-6, with a tentative D call TRBD1 (5 bases). The sequenced sample was PBMCs, obtained around atezolizumab (anti-PD-L1) treatment. CDR3 amino acids: CASSLGQKNSPLHF. CDR3 sequence (DNA): TGTGCCAGCAGCTTGGGACAGAAAAATTCACCCCTCCACTTT.